The rows below give T cell receptor beta chains drawn from one sample of a study of CD8 T cells in Susac syndrome. TCRdb called the immunoSEQ multiplex PCR reads again in MiXCR, with one record for every CDR3 protein. The table lists around 26,000 distinct CDR3 sequences, about 95% of them singletons. The sequencing input was CD8+ T cells from PBMCs. The source is a human donor in good health. The CDR3 runs from the conserved cysteine through the conserved F or W. Fields, in order: J gene, D gene, clone size, V gene, CDR3 length, CDR3 protein, CDR3 DNA. D genes are given only for firm matches. Expanded clones get a size class; other rows say once, few or many, or leave the size out.

>TRBJ2-5|TRBD1|-|TRBV11-2|13
CASSSTGGETQYF
TGTGCCAGCAGCTCGACAGGGGGAGAGACCCAGTACTTC
>TRBJ2-7|-|-|TRBV6-1|15
CASSDRGVDSYEQYF
TGTGCCAGCAGTGACAGGGGCGTTGACTCCTACGAGCAGTACTTC
>TRBJ2-1|-|-|TRBV20-1|14
CSARNVGAWNEQFF
TGCAGTGCTAGGAATGTGGGGGCCTGGAATGAGCAGTTCTTC
>TRBJ1-2|-|-|TRBV7-9|14
CASSHPDRIYGYTF
TGTGCCAGCAGCCACCCCGACAGAATCTATGGCTACACCTTC
>TRBJ2-2|-|once|TRBV27|14
CASSLTLNTGELFF
TGTGCCAGCAGTTTAACCCTGAACACCGGGGAGCTGTTTTTT
>TRBJ1-2|-|-|TRBV7-9|15
CASRIVDPSYYGYTF
TGTGCCAGTCGCATCGTGGACCCATCCTACTATGGCTACACCTTC
>TRBJ2-3|-|-|TRBV5-4|15
CASLREPSYTDTQYF
TGTGCCAGCCTTCGAGAGCCTAGTTACACAGATACGCAGTATTTT
>TRBJ2-7|-|few|TRBV20-1|14
CSARAARVTYEQYF
TGCAGTGCTAGAGCGGCCAGAGTAACCTACGAGCAGTACTTC
>TRBJ2-4|-|-|TRBV7-2|16
CASSLNVRLAKNIQYF
TGTGCCAGCAGCTTAAACGTCCGCCTAGCCAAAAACATTCAGTACTTC
>TRBJ1-1|-|-|TRBV4-3|14
CASSQEKVDTEAFF
TGCGCCAGCAGCCAAGAAAAGGTAGACACTGAAGCTTTCTTT
>TRBJ2-5|TRBD1|-|TRBV12-5|15
CASGLGQGALETQYF
TGTGCTAGTGGTTTAGGACAGGGGGCTTTGGAGACCCAGTACTTC
>TRBJ1-4|-|-|TRBV2|11
CASRWGEKLFF
TGTGCCAGCAGATGGGGGGAAAAACTGTTTTTT
>TRBJ1-1|-|-|TRBV9|14
CASSVEGINTEAFF
TGTGCCAGCAGCGTAGAAGGCATTAACACTGAAGCTTTCTTT
>TRBJ2-1|-|-|TRBV4-3|15
CASSQDSWSYNEQFF
TGCGCCAGCAGCCAAGATAGTTGGTCGTACAATGAGCAGTTCTTC
>TRBJ2-2|TRBD2|-|TRBV20-1|16
CSARGPLAGTGGELFF
TGCAGTGCTAGAGGCCCACTAGCGGGCACGGGCGGGGAGCTGTTTTTT
>TRBJ2-3|-|-|TRBV9|15
CASSVGNMVADTQYF
TGTGCCAGCAGCGTTGGTAATATGGTAGCAGATACGCAGTATTTT
>TRBJ1-1|-|-|TRBV12-3/TRBV12-4|12
CASSLGGKEAFF
TGTGCCAGCAGTTTAGGGGGGAAGGAAGCTTTCTTT
>TRBJ1-2|-|-|TRBV29-1|11
CSVVALRGYTF
TGCAGCGTGGTGGCCCTCCGTGGCTACACCTTC
>TRBJ2-2|-|-|TRBV7-2|13
CASSLAKGGELFF
TGTGCCAGCAGCTTAGCCAAGGGAGGGGAGCTGTTTTTT
>TRBJ1-5|-|-|TRBV6-6|15
CASSSPRTNNQPQHF
TGTGCCAGCAGTTCCCCGAGGACAAATAATCAGCCCCAGCATTTT
>TRBJ2-7|-|-|TRBV5-1|15
CASSLRTGWIDEQYF
TGCGCCAGCAGCTTGAGAACAGGCTGGATCGACGAGCAGTACTTC
>TRBJ2-2|-|-|TRBV20-1|14
CSAPSGVYTGELFF
TGCAGTGCTCCCTCGGGGGTTTACACCGGGGAGCTGTTTTTT
>TRBJ2-4|-|-|TRBV3-1|12
CASSPGPDIQYF
TGTGCCAGCAGCCCGGGACCGGACATTCAGTACTTC
>TRBJ1-4|TRBD1|-|TRBV12-3/TRBV12-4|14
CASSSRDSHEKLFF
TGTGCCAGCAGTTCCCGGGACAGTCATGAAAAACTGTTTTTT
>TRBJ2-2|-|-|TRBV20-1|14
CSAPTGAPGGELFF
TGCAGTGCCCCCACGGGGGCCCCGGGCGGGGAGCTGTTTTTT
>TRBJ2-5|-|-|TRBV15|18
CATSRDRVDLNSQETQYF
TGTGCCACCAGCAGAGATCGGGTAGATCTAAATTCTCAAGAGACCCAGTACTTC
>TRBJ1-2|TRBD1|-|TRBV7-9|13
CASSRGTGYGYTF
TGTGCCAGCAGCCGCGGGACAGGGTATGGCTACACCTTC
>TRBJ2-1|-|once|TRBV20-1|17
CSASSLAPLASLNEQFF
TGCAGTGCTTCGTCCCTAGCCCCTCTAGCATCCTTGAATGAGCAGTTCTTC
>TRBJ1-2|-|-|TRBV27|14
CASSPAGGRVGYTF
TGTGCCAGCAGCCCCGCGGGGGGGCGGGTTGGCTACACCTTC
>TRBJ1-1|TRBD1|-|TRBV19|17
CASSRDRGLSANTEAFF
TGTGCCAGTAGCCGGGACAGGGGGCTGAGTGCGAACACTGAAGCTTTCTTT
>TRBJ2-1|-|-|TRBV6-5|13
CASSVGALGEQFF
TGTGCCAGCTCGGTTGGTGCGTTGGGTGAGCAGTTCTTC
>TRBJ2-2|-|-|TRBV29-1|13
CSVTERVTGELFF
TGCAGCGTCACGGAGAGGGTCACCGGGGAGCTGTTTTTT
>TRBJ2-5|-|-|TRBV12-3/TRBV12-4|16
CASSESGTPGQETQYF
TGTGCCAGCAGTGAATCCGGGACCCCTGGCCAAGAGACCCAGTACTTC
>TRBJ2-1|TRBD1|once|TRBV13|15
CASSHGGTGHNEQFF
TGTGCCAGCAGCCACGGCGGGACAGGGCACAATGAGCAGTTCTTC
>TRBJ2-5|TRBD2|-|TRBV7-9|14
CASSPPGGQETQYF
TGTGCCAGCAGCCCGCCGGGGGGGCAAGAGACCCAGTACTTC
>TRBJ2-5|TRBD2|-|TRBV7-9|14
CASSLERGQETQYF
TGTGCCAGCAGCCTTGAGCGGGGACAAGAGACCCAGTACTTC
>TRBJ2-2|-|-|TRBV6-2/TRBV6-3|11
CASSSTGELFF
TGTGCCAGCAGTTCCACCGGGGAGCTGTTTTTT
>TRBJ1-4|-|-|TRBV5-5|20
CASSLHHYAGASDNQEKLFF
TGTGCCAGCAGCCTACACCACTATGCGGGGGCCTCTGACAACCAGGAAAAACTGTTTTTT
>TRBJ2-3|TRBD1|once|TRBV6-1|16
CASSPGTGDSTDTQYF
TGTGCCAGCAGCCCGGGGACAGGGGATAGCACAGATACGCAGTATTTT
>TRBJ2-2|-|-|TRBV19|14
CASSIIGHTGELFF
TGTGCCAGTAGTATAATCGGGCACACCGGGGAGCTGTTTTTT
>TRBJ2-7|TRBD2|few|TRBV10-3|15
CAISPTGTSDYEQYF
TGTGCCATCAGTCCAACGGGGACTAGCGATTACGAGCAGTACTTC
>TRBJ2-7|TRBD1|-|TRBV4-3|14
CASSHGTVDYEQYF
TGCGCCAGCAGCCATGGGACAGTCGACTACGAGCAGTACTTC
>TRBJ2-7|-|-|TRBV9|13
CASSLTSSYEQYF
TGTGCCAGCAGCCTTACCTCCTCCTACGAGCAGTACTTC
>TRBJ2-2|-|-|TRBV7-2|18
CASSLSGRLLANTGELFF
TGTGCCAGCAGCTTGTCGGGACGCTTGTTAGCGAACACCGGGGAGCTGTTTTTT
>TRBJ2-7|-|-|TRBV6-2/TRBV6-3|13
CASTRDSSYEQYF
TGTGCCAGCACCCGGGACTCCTCCTACGAGCAGTACTTC
>TRBJ2-1|TRBD2|-|TRBV7-9|15
CASSFQRGVYNEQFF
TGTGCCAGCAGCTTCCAGCGGGGGGTCTACAATGAGCAGTTCTTC
>TRBJ2-3|-|-|TRBV5-5|14
CASSLFRSTDTQYF
TGTGCCAGCAGCTTGTTCAGGAGCACAGATACGCAGTATTTT
>TRBJ2-7|-|-|TRBV4-3|13
CASSQFLRYEQYF
TGCGCCAGCAGCCAGTTTCTACGCTACGAGCAGTACTTC
>TRBJ2-5|TRBD2|-|TRBV7-2|18
CASSPNPGLARFQETQYF
TGTGCCAGCAGCCCCAACCCTGGACTAGCGCGTTTTCAAGAGACCCAGTACTTC
>TRBJ1-3|-|-|TRBV27|16
CASSPLDRLSGNTIYF
TGTGCCAGCAGTCCTCTCGACCGACTCTCTGGAAACACCATATATTTT
>TRBJ2-3|TRBD1|-|TRBV27|14
CASSPRTGWDTQYF
TGTGCCAGCAGTCCACGGACAGGGTGGGATACGCAGTATTTT
>TRBJ1-4|-|-|TRBV7-9|13
CASSSGSREKLFF
TGTGCCAGCAGCTCGGGGTCAAGGGAAAAACTGTTTTTT